The entry that follows covers one T cell receptor beta chain sequence. Its antigen is not known. The sample comes from a study of post-analysis software for immune sequencing data. From germline, CDR1 is MGHRA and CDR2 YSYEKL. The CDR3 consists of 16 residues. The V end was cut by 1 base, the J end by 5 bases, with 17 bases between. Libraries were made from TCR beta cDNA, and they carried unique molecular identifiers. TCRdb itself ran the PCR reads through MiXCR, one entry per CDR3 protein. Of roughly 540,000 distinct CDR3 sequences listed, about a third are singletons. Findings and limits, study-wide: The five TRBV segments detected at higher frequency in patients than in controls included TRBV5-6, TRBV5-1 and TRBV20-1.

The chain has TRBV4-1 and TRBJ1-1; D is perhaps TRBD1 (5 bases). The source material was blood. This clonotype was sampled from a girl aged 2 to 17 with multiple sclerosis. The CDR3 DNA reads TGCGCCAGCAGCCAAGTTGGGGCCCGGTTAAGGACTGAAGCTTTCTTT. The encoded protein is CASSQVGARLRTEAFF.